The rows below give T cell receptor beta chains drawn from one sample of a study of technical replicates of blood from a few donors. TCRdb keeps only in-frame clones here, not all; method: immunoSEQ multiplex PCR. The repertoire holds about 83,000 clones, with around 96% as singletons. The sample comprised T cells isolated from PBMCs. The receptors derive from a human donor in good health. CDR3s include the opening cysteine and the closing phenylalanine or tryptophan. A D gene is named only where the DNA matches it firmly. Clone size is shown for a subset of rows, as once, few, many or a class of expanded clone.

d_gene: -; v_gene: TRBV5-1; j_gene: TRBJ2-3; abundance: -; CDR3aa: CASSLHTDTQYF; CDR3nt: TGCGCCAGCAGCTTGCACACAGATACGCAGTATTTT
d_gene: TRBD1; v_gene: TRBV11-2; j_gene: TRBJ1-2; abundance: -; CDR3aa: CASSLVGTGAYGYTF; CDR3nt: TGTGCCAGCAGCTTAGTCGGGACAGGTGCTTATGGCTACACCTTC
d_gene: -; v_gene: TRBV7-9; j_gene: TRBJ2-2; abundance: -; CDR3aa: CASSLGVGGNTGELFF; CDR3nt: TGTGCCAGCAGCTTAGGAGTAGGGGGGAACACCGGGGAGCTGTTTTTT
d_gene: -; v_gene: TRBV5-1; j_gene: TRBJ2-2; abundance: -; CDR3aa: CASSSTGSPGELFF; CDR3nt: TGCGCCAGCAGCTCCACAGGGTCCCCCGGGGAGCTGTTTTTT
d_gene: TRBD1; v_gene: TRBV7-6; j_gene: TRBJ2-1; abundance: -; CDR3aa: CASSLETGAVNEQFF; CDR3nt: TGTGCCAGCAGCCTAGAGACAGGGGCGGTCAATGAGCAGTTCTTC
d_gene: TRBD2; v_gene: TRBV19; j_gene: TRBJ2-1; abundance: once; CDR3aa: CASSIAHKGGLANNEQFF; CDR3nt: TGTGCCAGTAGTATAGCCCACAAGGGGGGACTAGCCAACAATGAGCAGTTCTTC
d_gene: TRBD1; v_gene: TRBV6-6; j_gene: TRBJ1-1; abundance: -; CDR3aa: CASSLTGPTEAFF; CDR3nt: TGTGCCAGCAGTTTGACAGGGCCCACTGAAGCTTTCTTT
d_gene: TRBD1; v_gene: TRBV15; j_gene: TRBJ2-7; abundance: -; CDR3aa: CATSGGQKETYEQYF; CDR3nt: TGTGCCACCAGCGGGGGACAGAAAGAGACCTACGAGCAGTACTTC
d_gene: -; v_gene: TRBV28; j_gene: TRBJ1-5; abundance: -; CDR3aa: CASSFYGQRLQPQHF; CDR3nt: TGTGCCAGCAGTTTTTACGGACAAAGACTTCAGCCCCAGCATTTT
d_gene: -; v_gene: TRBV19; j_gene: TRBJ1-3; abundance: -; CDR3aa: CASSMAARVSGNTIYF; CDR3nt: TGTGCCAGTAGTATGGCGGCCCGGGTCTCTGGAAACACCATATATTTT
d_gene: -; v_gene: TRBV30; j_gene: TRBJ2-7; abundance: -; CDR3aa: CAWSVDSYEQYF; CDR3nt: TGTGCCTGGAGTGTTGACAGTTACGAGCAGTACTTC
d_gene: -; v_gene: TRBV18; j_gene: TRBJ1-1; abundance: -; CDR3aa: CASSLRGHTKDTEAFF; CDR3nt: TGTGCCAGCTCACTTCGGGGACATACGAAAGACACTGAAGCTTTCTTT
d_gene: -; v_gene: TRBV28; j_gene: TRBJ1-5; abundance: -; CDR3aa: CASSTGGGNQPQHF; CDR3nt: TGTGCCAGCAGTACGGGGGGAGGCAATCAGCCCCAGCATTTT
d_gene: -; v_gene: TRBV6-5; j_gene: TRBJ1-2; abundance: -; CDR3aa: CASSRLGNGYTF; CDR3nt: TGTGCCAGCAGTCGCCTAGGAAATGGCTACACCTTC
d_gene: -; v_gene: TRBV5-4; j_gene: TRBJ2-7; abundance: -; CDR3aa: CASSLWQGIGEQYF; CDR3nt: TGTGCCAGCAGCTTGTGGCAGGGGATAGGCGAGCAGTACTTC
d_gene: TRBD1; v_gene: TRBV13; j_gene: TRBJ2-1; abundance: -; CDR3aa: CASSLVGGFSLDEQFF; CDR3nt: TGTGCCAGCAGCTTAGTAGGGGGCTTTAGTTTGGATGAGCAGTTCTTC
d_gene: TRBD2; v_gene: TRBV11-3; j_gene: TRBJ2-3; abundance: few; CDR3aa: CASSLTSGGTQYF; CDR3nt: TGTGCCAGCAGCTTAACTAGCGGGGGTACGCAGTATTTT
d_gene: TRBD2; v_gene: TRBV9; j_gene: TRBJ2-1; abundance: -; CDR3aa: CASRDLAGVTNEQFF; CDR3nt: TGTGCCAGCAGGGATTTAGCGGGAGTAACCAATGAGCAGTTCTTC
d_gene: TRBD2; v_gene: TRBV11-2; j_gene: TRBJ2-1; abundance: -; CDR3aa: CASSLGGRAYDEQFF; CDR3nt: TGTGCCAGCAGCTTGGGCGGGAGGGCCTACGATGAGCAGTTCTTC
d_gene: TRBD2; v_gene: TRBV10-1; j_gene: TRBJ2-1; abundance: -; CDR3aa: CASSVHRGAGGLNEQFF; CDR3nt: TGCGCCAGCAGTGTCCACCGGGGGGCGGGAGGATTGAATGAGCAGTTCTTC
d_gene: -; v_gene: TRBV27; j_gene: TRBJ1-2; abundance: -; CDR3aa: CASSLLPLEASGYTF; CDR3nt: TGTGCCAGCAGTCTCCTCCCTCTGGAGGCTAGCGGCTACACCTTC
d_gene: -; v_gene: TRBV19; j_gene: TRBJ2-7; abundance: -; CDR3aa: CASSPGLYEQYF; CDR3nt: TGTGCCAGTAGTCCGGGACTCTACGAGCAGTACTTC
d_gene: -; v_gene: TRBV28; j_gene: TRBJ1-1; abundance: -; CDR3aa: CASSPQVSTEAFF; CDR3nt: TGTGCCAGCAGTCCCCAGGTGAGCACTGAAGCTTTCTTT
d_gene: -; v_gene: TRBV19; j_gene: TRBJ2-5; abundance: once; CDR3aa: CASSIASGETQYF; CDR3nt: TGTGCCAGTAGTATAGCCTCCGGGGAGACCCAGTACTTC
d_gene: -; v_gene: TRBV7-8; j_gene: TRBJ2-1; abundance: once; CDR3aa: CASSRGGREQFF; CDR3nt: TGTGCCAGCAGTCGAGGGGGTCGTGAGCAGTTCTTC
d_gene: -; v_gene: TRBV19; j_gene: TRBJ1-1; abundance: -; CDR3aa: CASSSILPFEAFF; CDR3nt: TGTGCCAGTAGTTCTATATTACCCTTTGAAGCTTTCTTT
d_gene: TRBD2; v_gene: TRBV6-6; j_gene: TRBJ2-3; abundance: once; CDR3aa: CASSSLLAGEKDTQYF; CDR3nt: TGTGCCAGCAGTTCACTACTAGCGGGAGAAAAGGATACGCAGTATTTT
d_gene: -; v_gene: TRBV6-1; j_gene: TRBJ2-2; abundance: -; CDR3aa: CASSEPGPTGELFF; CDR3nt: TGTGCCAGCAGTGAACCAGGGCCCACCGGGGAGCTGTTTTTT
d_gene: -; v_gene: TRBV6-1; j_gene: TRBJ1-1; abundance: few; CDR3aa: CATQGTEAFF; CDR3nt: TGTGCCACCCAGGGAACTGAAGCTTTCTTT
d_gene: -; v_gene: TRBV7-6; j_gene: TRBJ2-5; abundance: few; CDR3aa: CASSLGRGETQYF; CDR3nt: TGTGCCAGCAGCTTAGGAAGAGGGGAGACCCAGTACTTC
d_gene: TRBD1; v_gene: TRBV28; j_gene: TRBJ1-3; abundance: -; CDR3aa: CASSSQGAAGGNTIYF; CDR3nt: TGTGCCAGCAGTTCACAGGGGGCAGCGGGGGGAAACACCATATATTTT
d_gene: TRBD1; v_gene: TRBV5-1; j_gene: TRBJ1-2; abundance: -; CDR3aa: CASSPLDRTGDGYTF; CDR3nt: TGCGCCAGCAGCCCCCTGGATCGGACAGGGGATGGCTACACCTTC
d_gene: -; v_gene: TRBV27; j_gene: TRBJ1-1; abundance: -; CDR3aa: CASTSLRVLKAFF; CDR3nt: TGTGCCAGCACCTCCTTACGGGTCTTAAAAGCTTTCTTT
d_gene: -; v_gene: TRBV20-1; j_gene: TRBJ1-2; abundance: -; CDR3aa: CSARDLGGYTF; CDR3nt: TGCAGTGCTAGAGATCTCGGGGGCTACACCTTC
d_gene: -; v_gene: TRBV28; j_gene: TRBJ2-7; abundance: -; CDR3aa: CASSPSSLEQYF; CDR3nt: TGTGCCAGCAGTCCCTCCAGTCTCGAGCAGTACTTC
d_gene: -; v_gene: TRBV18; j_gene: TRBJ2-7; abundance: -; CDR3aa: CASSPPGKSYEQYF; CDR3nt: TGTGCCAGCTCACCCCCGGGGAAGTCCTACGAGCAGTACTTC
d_gene: -; v_gene: TRBV28; j_gene: TRBJ1-2; abundance: -; CDR3aa: CASSLFPHTGYTF; CDR3nt: TGTGCCAGCAGTTTATTCCCTCACACTGGCTACACCTTC